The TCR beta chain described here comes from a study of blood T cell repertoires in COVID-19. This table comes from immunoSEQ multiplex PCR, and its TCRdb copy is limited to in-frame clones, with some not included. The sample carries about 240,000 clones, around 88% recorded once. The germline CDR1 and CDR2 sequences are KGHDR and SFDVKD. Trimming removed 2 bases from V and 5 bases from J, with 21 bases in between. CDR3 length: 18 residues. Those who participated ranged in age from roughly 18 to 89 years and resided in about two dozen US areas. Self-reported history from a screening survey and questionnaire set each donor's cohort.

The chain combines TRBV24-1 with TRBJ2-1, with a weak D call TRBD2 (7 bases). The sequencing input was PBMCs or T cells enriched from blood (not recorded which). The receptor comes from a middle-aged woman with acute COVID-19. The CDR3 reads CATSDWPAWGGLNNEQFF. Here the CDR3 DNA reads TGTGCCACCAGTGATTGGCCGGCCTGGGGGGGGCTGAACAATGAGCAGTTCTTC.